This is a list of T cell receptor beta chains from one sample in a study of blood T cell repertoires in COVID-19. Using immunoSEQ multiplex PCR, the repertoire was profiled, and TCRdb retains in-frame clones only, with some absent. The sample includes approximately 150,000 clones, under 85% of them seen just once. Sequencing used peripheral blood. The receptors were sampled from a middle-aged man with active or convalescent COVID-19. Each CDR3 is given with its conserved first and last residue. The D gene is left open where the match is weak. Clone size appears in some rows only: once, few, many, or a class for an expanded clone.

J: TRBJ1-1
V: TRBV5-5
D: NA
size: NA
DNA: TGTGCCAGCAGCTTTAGACATGGGGGGTCTGAAGCTTTCTTT
CDR3: CASSFRHGGSEAFF

J: TRBJ2-1
V: TRBV7-8
D: TRBD2
size: NA
DNA: TGTGCCAGCAGCTTGCCCCTTTCCTTTCTAGCGGACGACCTCCCCTCCTACAATGAGCAGTTCTTC
CDR3: CASSLPLSFLADDLPSYNEQFF

J: TRBJ1-1
V: TRBV11-2
D: TRBD1
size: NA
DNA: TGTGCCAGCAGCTTAGGATCGACAGGGAGCACTGAAGCTTTCTTT
CDR3: CASSLGSTGSTEAFF

J: TRBJ2-2
V: TRBV5-4
D: TRBD1
size: NA
DNA: TGTGCCAGCCAAACCACAGGGGGTGGTGCCGGGGAGCTGTTTTTT
CDR3: CASQTTGGGAGELFF

J: TRBJ1-6
V: TRBV2
D: TRBD1
size: NA
DNA: TGTGCCAGCAGCCCGAGGACAGGGGCGGGTTCACCCCTCCACTTT
CDR3: CASSPRTGAGSPLHF

J: TRBJ1-2
V: TRBV3-1/TRBV3-2
D: NA
size: NA
DNA: TGTGCCAGCAGCCAACCCCGGGGCTATGGCTACACCTTC
CDR3: CASSQPRGYGYTF

J: TRBJ1-6
V: TRBV5-1
D: TRBD1
size: few
DNA: TGCGCCAGCCGCCCGGGACAGGGCGGCGATTCACCCCTCCACTTT
CDR3: CASRPGQGGDSPLHF

J: TRBJ1-1
V: TRBV24-1
D: TRBD1
size: NA
DNA: TGTGCCACCAGCACCGGGACAGGGGCTTTCTTT
CDR3: CATSTGTGAFF

J: TRBJ2-7
V: TRBV28
D: NA
size: NA
DNA: TGTGCCAGCAGTTCTCGTCGAGGGCGGAACGAGCAGTACTTC
CDR3: CASSSRRGRNEQYF

J: TRBJ2-3
V: TRBV5-6
D: TRBD2
size: NA
DNA: TGTGCCAGCAGCTTGATGACCTCCCGGGGGGGAAATACGCAGTATTTT
CDR3: CASSLMTSRGGNTQYF

J: TRBJ2-5
V: TRBV18
D: NA
size: once
DNA: TGTGCCAGCTCACCAAAAATCCAGGGGCGCGGGGAGACCCAGTACTTC
CDR3: CASSPKIQGRGETQYF

J: TRBJ2-1
V: TRBV2
D: TRBD2
size: NA
DNA: TGTGCCAGCAGTCTTAGCGGGGAGAAGGGGAATGAGCAGTTCTTC
CDR3: CASSLSGEKGNEQFF

J: TRBJ1-2
V: TRBV18
D: NA
size: NA
DNA: TGTGCCAGCTCACCACAAGGGGCGGCCTTTGATGGCTACACCTTC
CDR3: CASSPQGAAFDGYTF

J: TRBJ1-5
V: TRBV4-2
D: NA
size: NA
DNA: TGTGCCAGCAGCCAAGATGCGGGTTATAGCAATCAGCCCCAGCATTTT
CDR3: CASSQDAGYSNQPQHF

J: TRBJ2-2
V: TRBV7-2
D: TRBD2
size: NA
DNA: TGTGCCAGCAGCTTGGGACTAGCGGGATATACCGGGGAGCTGTTTTTT
CDR3: CASSLGLAGYTGELFF

J: TRBJ1-3
V: TRBV29-1
D: NA
size: NA
DNA: TGCAGCGTTGTCGTCCAGACTGGAAACACCATATATTTT
CDR3: CSVVVQTGNTIYF

J: TRBJ1-2
V: TRBV19
D: NA
size: NA
DNA: TGTGCCAGTAGTACCACCGTGGCGGGGGGGAACTATGGCTACACCTTC
CDR3: CASSTTVAGGNYGYTF

J: TRBJ2-3
V: TRBV14
D: NA
size: NA
DNA: TGTGCCAGCAGCCAAGTGACAGACTCCACAGATACGCAGTATTTT
CDR3: CASSQVTDSTDTQYF

J: TRBJ1-5
V: TRBV27
D: NA
size: NA
DNA: TGTGCCAGCTCCTATAGCAATCAGCCCCAGCATTTT
CDR3: CASSYSNQPQHF

J: TRBJ1-1
V: TRBV30
D: NA
size: NA
DNA: TGTGCCTGGAGCCTGGGACTCCCGAACACTGAAGCTTTCTTT
CDR3: CAWSLGLPNTEAFF

J: TRBJ1-5
V: TRBV19
D: NA
size: once
DNA: TGTGCCACAGGTTTTAGCAATCAGCCCCAGCATTTT
CDR3: CATGFSNQPQHF

J: TRBJ2-3
V: TRBV2
D: TRBD2
size: NA
DNA: TGTGCCAGCAGCCCTGGACTAGCGGGAAGCACAGATACGCAGTATTTT
CDR3: CASSPGLAGSTDTQYF

J: TRBJ2-7
V: TRBV5-4
D: NA
size: NA
DNA: TGTGCCAGCTCCTGGGGCCCGACCTCCTACGAGCAGTACTTC
CDR3: CASSWGPTSYEQYF

J: TRBJ1-3
V: TRBV14
D: TRBD1
size: NA
DNA: TGTGCCAGCAGCCAAGAGGGGACAGGTACTGGAAACACCATATATTTT
CDR3: CASSQEGTGTGNTIYF

J: TRBJ2-7
V: TRBV27
D: TRBD1
size: NA
DNA: TGTGCCAGCAGTTCCGGACAGGGATTCCACGAGCAGTACTTC
CDR3: CASSSGQGFHEQYF

J: TRBJ2-1
V: TRBV20-1
D: NA
size: NA
DNA: TGCAGTGCACAGATCGACAATGAGCAGTTCTTC
CDR3: CSAQIDNEQFF

J: TRBJ2-3
V: TRBV27
D: NA
size: NA
DNA: TGTGCCAGCAGTTTATTTCGACAGGCGTTATACACAGATACGCAGTATTTT
CDR3: CASSLFRQALYTDTQYF

J: TRBJ1-3
V: TRBV7-6
D: TRBD1
size: many
DNA: TGTGCCAGCAGCCCACTCCAGGGACAGGGGGCGAACAGGGCTGGAAACACCATATATTTT
CDR3: CASSPLQGQGANRAGNTIYF

J: TRBJ2-1
V: TRBV20-1
D: NA
size: once
DNA: TGCAGTGCTAGATACGTAGATGAGCAGTTCTTC
CDR3: CSARYVDEQFF

J: TRBJ1-2
V: TRBV2
D: TRBD1
size: NA
DNA: TGTGCCAGCAGTGAAGTGGGGACAGGGGGCTATGGCTACACCTTC
CDR3: CASSEVGTGGYGYTF

J: TRBJ1-1
V: TRBV5-1
D: NA
size: NA
DNA: TGCGCCAGCAGCCCGGGAAACACTGAAGCTTTCTTT
CDR3: CASSPGNTEAFF

J: TRBJ2-3
V: TRBV5-1
D: TRBD2
size: NA
DNA: TGCGCCAGCACTCGACTAGCGGGCGTCACAGATACGCAGTATTTT
CDR3: CASTRLAGVTDTQYF

J: TRBJ1-2
V: TRBV6-5
D: TRBD1
size: NA
DNA: TGTGCCAGCAGTTCTGGGACAGGAGGCCCGCGTGGCTACACCTTC
CDR3: CASSSGTGGPRGYTF

J: TRBJ2-5
V: TRBV18
D: TRBD2
size: NA
DNA: TGTGCCAGCTCCGGACTAGCGGGAGGCCTTGAGACCCAGTACTTC
CDR3: CASSGLAGGLETQYF

J: TRBJ2-3
V: TRBV5-1
D: NA
size: NA
DNA: TGCGCCAGCAGCCCGGAGGGGAGCACAGATACGCAGTATTTT
CDR3: CASSPEGSTDTQYF

J: TRBJ2-3
V: TRBV5-6
D: TRBD1
size: NA
DNA: TGTGCCAGCAGTTCAACTGTGACAGGGGTTGTCACAGATACGCAGTATTTT
CDR3: CASSSTVTGVVTDTQYF

J: TRBJ2-5
V: TRBV10-1
D: TRBD2
size: NA
DNA: TGCGCCAGCAGTGAAGGGACTAGAGAGACCCAGTACTTC
CDR3: CASSEGTRETQYF

J: TRBJ2-7
V: TRBV19
D: NA
size: NA
DNA: TGTGCCAGTAGTATCCGTCAGGGTGACTACGAGCAGTACTTC
CDR3: CASSIRQGDYEQYF

J: TRBJ1-2
V: TRBV6-5
D: NA
size: NA
DNA: TGTGCCAGCAGTTACCTAGGGGCGCGGAGTGGCTACACCTTC
CDR3: CASSYLGARSGYTF

J: TRBJ1-6
V: TRBV5-1
D: NA
size: NA
DNA: TGCGCCAGCAGCCCCGACATGAATAATTCACCCCTCCACTTT
CDR3: CASSPDMNNSPLHF

J: TRBJ1-1
V: TRBV7-2
D: NA
size: NA
DNA: TGTGCCAGCAGCTTAGGGGCAGGGATTGCTTTCTTT
CDR3: CASSLGAGIAFF

J: TRBJ2-7
V: TRBV6-5
D: TRBD2
size: NA
DNA: TGTGCCAGCAAAGAGGGTGCGGGAGGGCCTGGAGAGCAGTACTTC
CDR3: CASKEGAGGPGEQYF

J: TRBJ1-2
V: TRBV9
D: TRBD1
size: NA
DNA: TGTGCCAGCAGCGTAACAGGGGAGTCCAACTATGGCTACACCTTC
CDR3: CASSVTGESNYGYTF

J: TRBJ2-2
V: TRBV28
D: TRBD1
size: NA
DNA: TGTGCCACCCGGGACAGGGGAGTCCCCGGGGAGCTGTTTTTT
CDR3: CATRDRGVPGELFF

J: TRBJ2-1
V: TRBV11-3
D: TRBD2
size: NA
DNA: TGTGCCAGCAGCTCCTCCGCGGGAGGGCCGAGGGAGCAGTTCTTC
CDR3: CASSSSAGGPREQFF

J: TRBJ1-5
V: TRBV19
D: NA
size: few
DNA: TGTGCCAGTTGGCAGGGGCAAGGGCAGCCCCAGCATTTT
CDR3: CASWQGQGQPQHF

J: TRBJ2-1
V: TRBV5-1
D: TRBD1
size: NA
DNA: TGCGCCAGCAGCTCCTCGGACAGGTACAATGAGCAGTTCTTC
CDR3: CASSSSDRYNEQFF

J: TRBJ2-6
V: TRBV7-9
D: TRBD1
size: NA
DNA: TGTGCCAGCACCACCCCGACAGGGTCCTCTGGGGCCAACGTCCTGACTTTC
CDR3: CASTTPTGSSGANVLTF

J: TRBJ1-1
V: TRBV2
D: TRBD1
size: NA
DNA: TGTGCCAGCAGTGAGTTCAGGGGGTTCACTGAAGCTTTCTTT
CDR3: CASSEFRGFTEAFF

J: TRBJ1-2
V: TRBV6-5
D: NA
size: NA
DNA: TGTGCCAGCAGTTGGGGGGGAAGGAACTATGGCTACACCTTC
CDR3: CASSWGGRNYGYTF

J: TRBJ2-7
V: TRBV28
D: TRBD1
size: NA
DNA: TGTGCCAGCAGTTTGCGGGACAGGGCTTACGAGCAGTACTTC
CDR3: CASSLRDRAYEQYF

J: TRBJ2-3
V: TRBV6-5
D: TRBD1
size: NA
DNA: TGTGCCAGCACCTGGGACAGGAGCACAGATACGCAGTATTTT
CDR3: CASTWDRSTDTQYF

J: TRBJ2-3
V: TRBV7-6
D: NA
size: NA
DNA: TGTGCCAGCAGCCTCGGTGGAGGTCCAGATACGCAGTATTTT
CDR3: CASSLGGGPDTQYF

J: TRBJ2-1
V: TRBV7-3
D: TRBD2
size: NA
DNA: TGTGCCAGCAGCTTCTTTAGCGGGAGAAACTATGAGCAGTTCTTC
CDR3: CASSFFSGRNYEQFF